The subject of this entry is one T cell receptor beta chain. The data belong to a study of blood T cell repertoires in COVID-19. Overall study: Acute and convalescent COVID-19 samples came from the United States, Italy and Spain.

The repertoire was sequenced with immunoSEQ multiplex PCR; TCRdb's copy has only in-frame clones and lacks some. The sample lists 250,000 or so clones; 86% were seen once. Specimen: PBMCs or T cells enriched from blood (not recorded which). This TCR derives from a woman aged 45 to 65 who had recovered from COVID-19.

CDR3 residues: CASMSYSGNTIYF. DNA of the CDR3: TGTGCCAGCATGTCCTACTCTGGAAACACCATATATTTT. This rearrangement joins TRBV6-6 to TRBJ1-3; no clear D. V lost 7 bases to trimming and J lost 0 bases, with 7 bases between them. The CDR3 runs 13 residues. In germline, CDR1 is MNHNY, CDR2 SVGAGI (reference sequence).